This paragraph reports one TCR beta chain. The clone's antigen remains unknown. Per-base qualities were not stored, and no clone one base away is much larger. The data derive from a study of blood T cell repertoires in COVID-19 (dated by TCRdb to 2020 to 2022). Turning to the overall study: Samples covering the acute and convalescent phases of COVID-19 were provided by collaborators in the United States, Italy and Spain. Where HLA class I and class II types were available, the types were taken from metadata supplied by the sample provider, not from assay-based typing. Sample metadata almost always included a de-identified subject ID, COVID-19 status, age in years and sex. The dataset comprised deeply sampled blood TCRbeta repertoires from subjects exposed to, actively infected with, or recovered from COVID-19. The samples were drawn from two sources: the first 160 participants of the ongoing ImmuneRACE study, and 1,000 to 1,500 subjects contributed by 6 global collaborators. The prospective study material was composed of cDNA or gDNA derived from T cells, B-cell-depleted T cells, or PBMCs. A freely available public database, intended as a resource for researchers studying the immune response to SARS-CoV-2, is where the repertoires were released. Study-wide conclusions, independent of this receptor: The quantity of clinical and demographic metadata differed by source and by participant and was supplied without curation.

The CDR3 sequence holds 13 residues, the cysteine and phenylalanine included. The entry retains the CDR3 DNA only, 39 bases that are in frame from base 1. At the junction V is shortened by 7 bases and J by 2 bases, with 14 bases in between. CDR1 and CDR2 (SQVTM, ANQGSEA) derive from the germline V gene. TCRbeta CDR3 regions were amplified from genomic DNA using the immunoSEQ Assay, a bias-controlled multiplex PCR. Processing in the source paper ran as follows. Nucleated cell counts per sample were estimated from amplification of reference gene primers within the assay. To quantify the absolute abundance of each unique TCRbeta CDR3 rearrangement, sequence reads were collapsed and filtered. For each sample, productive Simpson clonality was calculated by taking the square root of Simpson's diversity index across productive rearrangements. The immuneACCESS repertoire file appears here via TCRdb, limited to in-frame rearrangements. These files lack a portion of the clones; in checked studies, under half of the deficit traces to unresolved V genes, and the cause of the others is not known. V and J calls and clone size are as listed in that table; D and trimming were resolved from the DNA. In all, the sample holds 150,000 or so clones, and about 90% of those were seen once. Approximately 0.55% of the sample belongs to the ten largest clones.

Each collaborating institution followed its own protocols to collect whole blood in K2EDTA tubes. For TCRbeta analysis, collaborators shipped samples as frozen whole blood, isolated PBMCs, or DNA extracted from either of those sample types. The sequenced sample consisted of peripheral blood. This TCR came from a man between 50 and 59 years old with acute or convalescent COVID-19. The sequence is built from TRBV29-1 and TRBJ2-5; the D gene is perhaps TRBD2, on 6 matching bases. The DNA reads as follows: TGCAGCGCCAGACTCGGGGGTCAAGAGACCCAGTACTTC. This is translated as CSARLGGQETQYF.